The 19 T cell receptor beta chains below come from one sample, sequenced in a study of blood T cell repertoires in COVID-19. Profiling relied on immunoSEQ multiplex PCR, and the TCRdb table lists in-frame clones only, not all of them. The table lists about 79,000 clones, roughly 89% of them singletons. Source material: peripheral blood. These TCRs come from a man aged 65-85 years with active or convalescent COVID-19.

CDR3: CSAPDRGEQFF. The CDR3 DNA sequence: TGCAGTGCCCCGGACAGGGGTGAGCAGTTCTTC. The chain carries TRBV20-1 and TRBJ2-1; TRBD1 agrees at 9 bases. Germline CDR1 is DFQATT and CDR2 is SNEGSKA (reference sequence). Trimming at V came to 6 bases and at J to 9 bases, leaving 3 bases not matched to a gene. CDR3 length: 11 amino acids.

The chain combines TRBV7-2 with TRBJ1-5; D is unresolved. The germline V gene encodes CDR1 SGHTA and CDR2 FQGNSA. CDR3 length: 17 amino acids. The V and J ends lost 1 base and 2 bases respectively, with 15 bases between them. The CDR3 DNA follows: TGTGCCAGCAGCTTAGGCGGGCCCGGGCAGGGCAATCAGCCCCAGCATTTT. It translates to CASSLGGPGQGNQPQHF.

V and J are TRBV6-5 and TRBJ2-1, with 13 bases identical to TRBD2. From germline, CDR1 is MNHEY and CDR2 SVGAGI. V shed 6 bases and J 8 bases; nucleotides not matched to a gene: 7. The CDR3 loop spans 15 amino acids. The CDR3 protein is CASRSTSGRSYEQFF. The DNA of the CDR3 is TGTGCCAGCAGATCGACTAGCGGGAGGTCGTATGAGCAGTTCTTC.

The V gene is TRBV4-3, the J gene TRBJ1-5, with D possibly matching TRBD1 (5 bases). From germline, CDR1 is LGHNA and CDR2 YSLEER. The CDR3 has 15 amino acids. V lost 0 bases and J 3 bases, leaving 9 bases between the germline ends. This CDR3 is CASSQDAGINQPQHF. The CDR3 nucleotides are TGCGCCAGCAGCCAAGATGCAGGGATCAATCAGCCCCAGCATTTT.

The V call is TRBV28, the J call TRBJ2-1; 9 bases agree with TRBD2. Germline lookup yields CDR1 MDHEN and CDR2 SYDVKM. The CDR3 consists of 16 residues. V gave up 2 bases and J gave up 7 bases; unmatched junction bases: 9. CDR3 amino acids: CASSLGLAGIVNEQFF. CDR3 DNA: TGTGCCAGCAGTTTAGGTCTAGCGGGAATTGTAAATGAGCAGTTCTTC.

The J gene is TRBJ2-7, the V gene TRBV6-6, with TRBD1 matching 7 bases. This CDR3 has 13 residues. The germline V gene encodes CDR1 MNHNY and CDR2 SVGAGI (reference sequence). V shed 6 bases and J 6 bases; nucleotides not matched to a gene: 8. CDR3: CASSQLQGFEQYF. The CDR3 DNA sequence: TGTGCCAGCAGCCAATTACAGGGGTTCGAGCAGTACTTC.

The V gene is TRBV4-2, the J gene TRBJ2-3; 9 bases match TRBD1. This CDR3 is built from 17 residues. Germline assignment: CDR1 LGHNA and CDR2 YNFKEQ. V lost 2 bases to trimming and J lost 6 bases; unmatched junction nucleotides: 12. The CDR3 DNA reads as TGTGCCAGCAGCCAATTTACAGGGGGCGCGGGGGTCGATACGCAGTATTTT. This sequence encodes CASSQFTGGAGVDTQYF.

V gene TRBV27 combines with J gene TRBJ2-4; 10 bases are a match to TRBD1. CDR1 and CDR2 from the germline V gene are MNHEY and SMNVEV (reference sequence). J was trimmed by 6 bases and V by 11 bases; bases with no gene match: 13. CDR3 size: 15 residues. CDR3 in DNA: TGTGCCCGGGGGGTAGGGGACAGGGGTAGAAACATTCAGTACTTC. Protein sequence: CARGVGDRGRNIQYF.

The chain joins TRBV14 to TRBJ1-2; the match to TRBD1 covers 7 bases. Trimming at V came to 1 base and at J to 4 bases, leaving 3 bases not matched to a gene. The CDR3 spans 14 residues. Per germline, CDR1 SGHDN and CDR2 FVKESK. The CDR3 loop reads CASSQGQGIYGYTF. The CDR3 DNA reads TGTGCCAGCAGCCAAGGACAGGGCATCTATGGCTACACCTTC.

The gene calls are TRBV28 and TRBJ2-5, with TRBD2 matching 7 bases. The junction had 14 bases not matched to a gene; V was cut back by 6 bases and J by 7 bases. The length of the CDR3 is 15 residues. From germline, CDR1 is MDHEN and CDR2 SYDVKM. The CDR3 here is CASSISGTLGVTQYF. The CDR3 DNA follows: TGTGCCAGCAGCATCAGCGGGACCCTCGGGGTGACCCAGTACTTC.

The chain is built from TRBV30 and TRBJ1-1; no definite D call. V lost 0 bases and J 2 bases, leaving 7 bases between the germline ends. CDR1 is GTSNPN, CDR2 SVGIG, per germline (reference sequence). The CDR3 totals 13 residues. The CDR3 sequence is CAWSVSSNTEAFF. CDR3 in DNA: TGTGCCTGGAGTGTTAGCTCCAACACTGAAGCTTTCTTT.

This chain uses TRBV3-1 (or the pseudogene TRBV3-2) with TRBJ2-5; D may be TRBD2 (6 bases). The V gene's germline CDR1 is LGHDT and CDR2 YNNKEL (reference sequence). This CDR3 region has 17 residues. V lost 1 base and J 4 bases, leaving 19 bases between the germline ends. The CDR3 region is CASSQGNGRTAGETQYF. The CDR3 DNA follows: TGTGCCAGCAGCCAAGGAAACGGGAGAACCGCGGGAGAGACCCAGTACTTC.

The rearrangement links TRBV6-5 to TRBJ1-2; TRBD1 matches 7 bases. J was trimmed by 6 bases and V by 8 bases; bases with no gene match: 9. The CDR3 consists of 13 residues. Looked up from germline, CDR1 is MNHEY and CDR2 is SVGAGI. CDR3 coding DNA: TGTGCCAGCTCCTCGGGGCAGGGGGATGGCTACACCTTC. This gives the protein CASSSGQGDGYTF.

The chain recombines TRBV28 with TRBJ1-1, with D perhaps matching TRBD1 (5 bases). The germline CDR1 and CDR2 sequences are MDHEN and SYDVKM. V lost 7 bases and J lost 5, with 17 bases in between. This CDR3 is 14 amino acids long. CDR3 nucleotides: TGTGCCAGCAATCCCGGGACGGGAGGGACTGAAGCTTTCTTT. Translated, it gives CASNPGTGGTEAFF.

The rearrangement uses TRBV7-3 and TRBJ2-1; TRBD2 aligns across 9 bases. The CDR3 runs to 15 residues. The germline V gene encodes CDR1 SGHTA and CDR2 FQGTGA. Trimming at V came to 5 bases and at J to 6 bases, leaving 8 bases not matched to a gene. The CDR3 loop reads CASSPQLAGRNEQFF. CDR3 nucleotides: TGTGCCAGCAGCCCCCAACTAGCGGGTCGCAATGAGCAGTTCTTC.

J is TRBJ1-4 and V is TRBV6-5, with D unresolved. The germline V and J ends were trimmed by 7 bases and 8 bases, with 17 bases remaining between them. Germline assignment: CDR1 MNHEY and CDR2 SVGAGI. The CDR3 is 14 residues long. The CDR3 region has the DNA TGTGCCAGCAAGAGTTCTGAGATCCACGAAAAACTGTTTTTT. It yields the protein CASKSSEIHEKLFF.

V gene TRBV6-5 combines with J gene TRBJ2-1, with 10 nucleotides matching TRBD2. Trimming took 6 bases from V and 11 from J; bases not matched to a gene: 10. The germline V gene encodes CDR1 MNHEY and CDR2 SVGAGI. This CDR3 has 14 residues. CDR3 nucleotide sequence: TGTGCCAGCAGGGAGAATAGCGGGAGGCAAAAGCAGTTCTTC. Protein product: CASRENSGRQKQFF.

This chain uses TRBV28 with TRBJ2-7, with 8 bases fitting TRBD2. The CDR3 totals 19 residues. In germline, CDR1 is MDHEN, CDR2 SYDVKM. Trimming cost V 11 bases and J 1 base; bases outside gene matches: 25. CDR3 bases: TGTGCCCGCACCGGGGGCGGGGGGATACCGGGACACAAGTCCTACGAGCAGTACTTC. It specifies CARTGGGGIPGHKSYEQYF.

The V call is TRBV10-2, the J call TRBJ2-3, with TRBD2 matching over 10 bases. The germline CDR1 and CDR2 sequences are WSHSY and SAAADI. This CDR3 is 20 amino acids long. Trimming took 4 bases from V and 4 from J; bases not matched to a gene: 20. The CDR3 region is CASSAFMGSGRPALPDTQYF. The CDR3 nucleotides are TGCGCCAGCAGTGCCTTTATGGGTAGCGGGAGGCCCGCACTCCCAGATACGCAGTATTTT.